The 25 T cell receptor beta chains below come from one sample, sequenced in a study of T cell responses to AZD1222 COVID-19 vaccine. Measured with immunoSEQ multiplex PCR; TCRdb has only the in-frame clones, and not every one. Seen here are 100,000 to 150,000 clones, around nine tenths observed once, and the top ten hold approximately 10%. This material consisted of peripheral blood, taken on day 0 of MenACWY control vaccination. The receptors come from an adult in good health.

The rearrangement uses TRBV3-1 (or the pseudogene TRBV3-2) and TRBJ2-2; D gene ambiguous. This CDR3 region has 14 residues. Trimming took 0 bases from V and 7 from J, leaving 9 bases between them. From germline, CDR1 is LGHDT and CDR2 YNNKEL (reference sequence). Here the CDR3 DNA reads TGTGCCAGCAGCCAAGATCAAGCTGTCGGGGAGCTGTTTTTT. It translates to CASSQDQAVGELFF.

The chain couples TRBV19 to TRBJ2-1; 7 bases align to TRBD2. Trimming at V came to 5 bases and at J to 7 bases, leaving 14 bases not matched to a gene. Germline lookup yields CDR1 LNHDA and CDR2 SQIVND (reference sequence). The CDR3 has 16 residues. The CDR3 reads CASSPRLGLRSNEQFF. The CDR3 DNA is TGTGCCAGTAGTCCTCGGTTGGGACTAAGGTCTAATGAGCAGTTCTTC.

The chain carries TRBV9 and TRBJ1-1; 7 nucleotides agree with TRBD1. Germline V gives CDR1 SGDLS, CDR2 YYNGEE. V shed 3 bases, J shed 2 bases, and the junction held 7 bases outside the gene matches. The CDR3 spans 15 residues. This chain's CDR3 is CASSARQGANTEAFF. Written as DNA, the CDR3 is TGTGCCAGCAGCGCCAGACAGGGAGCTAACACTGAAGCTTTCTTT.

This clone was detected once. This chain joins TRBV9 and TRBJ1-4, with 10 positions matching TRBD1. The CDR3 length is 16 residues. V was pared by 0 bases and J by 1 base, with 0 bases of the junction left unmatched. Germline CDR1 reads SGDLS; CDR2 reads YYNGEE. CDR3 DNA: TGTGCCAGCAGCGTAGGGACAGGGGGAACTAATGAAAAACTGTTTTTT. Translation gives CASSVGTGGTNEKLFF.

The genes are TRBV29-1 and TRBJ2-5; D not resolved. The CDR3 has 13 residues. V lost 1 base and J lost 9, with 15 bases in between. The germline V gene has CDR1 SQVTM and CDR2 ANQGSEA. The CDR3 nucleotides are TGCAGCGTTGAAGGGCAGTCCTCCGGTCCCCAGTACTTC. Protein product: CSVEGQSSGPQYF.

The CDR3 sequence: CASSRERNEQYF. DNA of the CDR3: TGTGCCAGCAGCCGAGAACGGAATGAGCAGTACTTC. V usage is TRBV7-9 and J usage is TRBJ2-7; D ambiguous. The germline V gene has CDR1 SEHNR and CDR2 FQNEAQ (reference sequence). Trimming left V 5 bases short and J 7 bases short, with 12 bases between. The CDR3 sequence is 12 residues long.

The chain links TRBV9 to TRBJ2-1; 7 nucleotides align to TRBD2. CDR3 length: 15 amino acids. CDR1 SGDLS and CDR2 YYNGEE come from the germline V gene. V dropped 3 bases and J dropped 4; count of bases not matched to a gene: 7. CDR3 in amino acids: CASSDRAGRYNEQFF. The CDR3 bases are TGTGCCAGCAGCGATCGAGCGGGAAGATACAATGAGCAGTTCTTC.

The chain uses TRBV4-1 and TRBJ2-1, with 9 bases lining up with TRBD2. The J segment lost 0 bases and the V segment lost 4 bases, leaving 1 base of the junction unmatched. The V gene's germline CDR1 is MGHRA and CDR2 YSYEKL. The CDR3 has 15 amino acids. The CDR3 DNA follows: TGCGCCAGCAGCCTTAGCGGGAGCTCCTACAATGAGCAGTTCTTC. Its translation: CASSLSGSSYNEQFF.

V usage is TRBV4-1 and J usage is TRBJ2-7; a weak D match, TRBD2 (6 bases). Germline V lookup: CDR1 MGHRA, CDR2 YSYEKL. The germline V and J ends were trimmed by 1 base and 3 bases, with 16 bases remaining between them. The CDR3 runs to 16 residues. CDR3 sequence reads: CASSQGRGGPGYEQYF. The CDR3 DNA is TGCGCCAGCAGCCAAGGGCGGGGAGGTCCAGGCTACGAGCAGTACTTC.

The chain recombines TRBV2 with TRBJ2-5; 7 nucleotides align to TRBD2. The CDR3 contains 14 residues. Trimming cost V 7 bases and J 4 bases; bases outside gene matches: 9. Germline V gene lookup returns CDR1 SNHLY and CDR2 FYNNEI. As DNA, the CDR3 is TGTGCCAGCACGGAGGAGTCGGGGGGAGAGACCCAGTACTTC. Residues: CASTEESGGETQYF.

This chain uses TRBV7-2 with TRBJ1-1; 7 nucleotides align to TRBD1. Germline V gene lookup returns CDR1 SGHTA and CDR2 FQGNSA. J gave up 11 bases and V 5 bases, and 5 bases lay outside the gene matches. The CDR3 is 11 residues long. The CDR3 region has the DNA TGTGCCAGCAGCGGGGGACAGAGCGCTTTCTTT. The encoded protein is CASSGGQSAFF.

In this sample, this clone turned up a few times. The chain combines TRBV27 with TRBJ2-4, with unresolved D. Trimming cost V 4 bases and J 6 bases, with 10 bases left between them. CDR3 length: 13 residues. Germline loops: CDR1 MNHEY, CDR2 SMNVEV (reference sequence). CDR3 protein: CASSSGNLNIQYF. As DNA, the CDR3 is TGTGCCAGCAGTTCAGGCAACCTAAACATTCAGTACTTC.

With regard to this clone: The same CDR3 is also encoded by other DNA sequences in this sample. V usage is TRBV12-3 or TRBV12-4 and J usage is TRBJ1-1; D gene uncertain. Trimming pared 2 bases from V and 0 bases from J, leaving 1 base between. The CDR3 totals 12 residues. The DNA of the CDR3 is TGTGCCAGCAGTTTATTGAACACTGAAGCTTTCTTT. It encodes CASSLLNTEAFF.

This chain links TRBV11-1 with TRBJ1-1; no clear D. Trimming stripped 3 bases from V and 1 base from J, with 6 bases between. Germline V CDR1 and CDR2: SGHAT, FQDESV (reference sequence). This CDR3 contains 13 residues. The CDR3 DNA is TGTGCCAGCAGCTTTAGGAGGAACACTGAAGCTTTCTTT. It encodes CASSFRRNTEAFF.

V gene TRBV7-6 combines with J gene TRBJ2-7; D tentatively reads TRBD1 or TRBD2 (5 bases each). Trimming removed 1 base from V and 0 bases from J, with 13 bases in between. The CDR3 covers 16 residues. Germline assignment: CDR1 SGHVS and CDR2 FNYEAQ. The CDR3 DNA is TGTGCCAGCAGCTTAGATATCGGGGCCAACTCCTACGAGCAGTACTTC. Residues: CASSLDIGANSYEQYF.

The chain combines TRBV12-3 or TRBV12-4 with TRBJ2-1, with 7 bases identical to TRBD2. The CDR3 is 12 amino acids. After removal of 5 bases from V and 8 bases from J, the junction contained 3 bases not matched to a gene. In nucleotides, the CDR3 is TGTGCCAGCAGTCCCCTAGCGGATGAGCAGTTCTTC. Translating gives CASSPLADEQFF.

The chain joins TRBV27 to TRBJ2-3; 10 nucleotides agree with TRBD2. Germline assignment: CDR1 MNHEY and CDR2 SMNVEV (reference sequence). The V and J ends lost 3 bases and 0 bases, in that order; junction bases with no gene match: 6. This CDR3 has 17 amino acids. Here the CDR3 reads CASSFLGLAASTDTQYF. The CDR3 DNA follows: TGTGCCAGCAGTTTCCTCGGACTAGCGGCTAGCACAGATACGCAGTATTTT.

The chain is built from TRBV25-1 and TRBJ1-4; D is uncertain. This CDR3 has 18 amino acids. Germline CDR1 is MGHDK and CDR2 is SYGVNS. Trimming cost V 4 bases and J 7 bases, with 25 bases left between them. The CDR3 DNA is TGTGCCAGCAGTGGATTATGGGAATCGATAAATTGGGGTGAAAAACTGTTTTTT. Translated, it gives CASSGLWESINWGEKLFF.

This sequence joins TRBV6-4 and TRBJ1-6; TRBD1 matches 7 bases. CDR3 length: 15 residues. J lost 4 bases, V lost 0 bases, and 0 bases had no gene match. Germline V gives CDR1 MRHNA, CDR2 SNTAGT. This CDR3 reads CASSDSTGYNSPLHF. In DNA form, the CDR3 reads TGTGCCAGCAGTGACTCGACAGGGTATAATTCACCCCTCCACTTT.

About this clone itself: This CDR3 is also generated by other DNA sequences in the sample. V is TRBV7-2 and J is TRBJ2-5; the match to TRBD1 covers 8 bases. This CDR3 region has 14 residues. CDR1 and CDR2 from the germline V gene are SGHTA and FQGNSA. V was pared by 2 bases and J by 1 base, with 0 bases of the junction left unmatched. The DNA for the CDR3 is TGTGCCAGCAGCTTAACAGGGGGCCAAGAGACCCAGTACTTC. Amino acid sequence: CASSLTGGQETQYF.

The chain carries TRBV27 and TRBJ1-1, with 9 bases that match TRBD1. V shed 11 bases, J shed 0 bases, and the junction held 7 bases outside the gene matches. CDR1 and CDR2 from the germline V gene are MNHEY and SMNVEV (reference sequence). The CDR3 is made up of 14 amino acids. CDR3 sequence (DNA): TGTGCCGCTAACAGGGGGCGGATGAACACTGAAGCTTTCTTT. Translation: CAANRGRMNTEAFF.

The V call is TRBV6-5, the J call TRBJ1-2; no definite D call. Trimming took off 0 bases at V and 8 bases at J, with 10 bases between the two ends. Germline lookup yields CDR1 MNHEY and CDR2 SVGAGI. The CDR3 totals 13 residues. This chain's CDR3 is CASSYSIVRGYTF. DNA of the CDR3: TGTGCCAGCAGTTACTCGATAGTTCGGGGCTACACCTTC.

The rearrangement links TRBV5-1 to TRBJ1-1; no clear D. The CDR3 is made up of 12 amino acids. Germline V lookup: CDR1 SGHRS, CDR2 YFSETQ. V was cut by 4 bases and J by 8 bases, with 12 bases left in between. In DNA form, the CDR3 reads TGCGCCAGCAGCCCTTCGACGGACGAAGCTTTCTTT. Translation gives CASSPSTDEAFF.

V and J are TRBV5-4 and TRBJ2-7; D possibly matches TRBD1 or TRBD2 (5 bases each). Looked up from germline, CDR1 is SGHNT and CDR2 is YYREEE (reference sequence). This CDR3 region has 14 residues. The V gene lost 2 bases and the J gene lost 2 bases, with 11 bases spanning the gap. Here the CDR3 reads CASSFGARAYEQYF. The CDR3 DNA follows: TGTGCCAGCAGCTTCGGGGCTAGGGCCTACGAGCAGTACTTC.

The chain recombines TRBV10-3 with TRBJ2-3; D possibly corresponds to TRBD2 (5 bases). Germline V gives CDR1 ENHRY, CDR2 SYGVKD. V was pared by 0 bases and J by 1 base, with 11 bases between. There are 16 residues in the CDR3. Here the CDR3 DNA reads TGTGCCATCAGTGAGTCGAGGGTAAGCCGCACAGATACGCAGTATTTT. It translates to CAISESRVSRTDTQYF.